This is a list of T cell receptor beta chains from one sample in a study of T cell responses to AZD1222 COVID-19 vaccine. The data were produced by immunoSEQ multiplex PCR, yet TCRdb's version contains in-frame clones alone and is incomplete. Of around 130,000 clones in the sample, 88% were seen once. This specimen was peripheral blood, taken 28 days after the second AZD1222 dose. The receptors shown here come from an adult who received the AZD1222 COVID-19 vaccine. CDR3s include the opening cysteine and the closing phenylalanine or tryptophan.

CVTGFYTGELFF,TRBV28,TRBJ2-2
CASSGIRGAANYGYTF,TRBV9,TRBJ1-2
CASSPFRGGDGEKLFF,TRBV11-2,TRBJ1-4
CASSLIGFKSSGNTIYF,TRBV28,TRBJ1-3
CASSSSGRLPLHF,TRBV27,TRBJ1-6
CAWSLDSGNYEQYF,TRBV30,NA
CASSGGLADYGYTF,TRBV7-9,TRBJ1-2
CAISPSRDRDEAFF,TRBV10-3,TRBJ1-1
CASSPRGRSQETQYF,TRBV19,TRBJ2-5
CASSLPIQDTEAFF,TRBV5-4,TRBJ1-1
CASSEEGRGVSEAFF,TRBV2,TRBJ1-1
CASSWGGTGGYYSYNEQFF,TRBV21-1,TRBJ2-1
CASSLGQTDGNTIYF,TRBV5-4,TRBJ1-3
CASSRSGRGADTQYF,TRBV14,TRBJ2-3
CATSRVDRKETQYF,TRBV15,TRBJ2-5
CASSPLYDRANYGYTF,TRBV18,TRBJ1-2
CASSQPGGGRGETEAFF,TRBV4-1,TRBJ1-1
CASSFGGSYEQYF,TRBV11-2,TRBJ2-7
CASSSQVAPSYEQYF,TRBV6-2/TRBV6-3,TRBJ2-7
CSVYSGQETQYF,TRBV29-1,TRBJ2-5
CASSFRTGGYGYTF,TRBV7-9,TRBJ1-2
CASSLSGGTTSYEQFF,TRBV10-2,TRBJ2-1
CASTVGGSGSVETQYF,TRBV7-2,TRBJ2-5